This is a list of T cell receptor beta chains from one sample in a study of T cell repertoires in aging, cancer and after chemotherapy. TCRdb reprocessed the multiplex PCR reads with MiXCR, giving one entry per CDR3 protein. This table holds 15,000 to 20,000 distinct CDR3 sequences, roughly 35% found once. Sequencing was performed on blood. The source of these receptors is a human donor with a solid tumor. The CDR3 runs from the conserved cysteine through the conserved F or W. Fields, in order: V gene, clone size, D gene, J gene, CDR3 protein, CDR3 DNA. D genes are given only for firm matches. Clone size is given for some rows only: seen once, a few or many times, or a class if the clone is expanded.

V: TRBV6-5
size: few
D: -
J: TRBJ2-3
CDR3: CASSYFSTDTQYF
DNA: TGTGCCAGCAGTTACTTTAGCACAGATACGCAGTATTTT

V: TRBV5-5
size: -
D: -
J: TRBJ1-5
CDR3: CASSSLGQPQHF
DNA: TGTGCCAGCAGCTCCCTCGGACAGCCCCAGCATTTT

V: TRBV5-1
size: few
D: -
J: TRBJ1-1
CDR3: CASSLVGREDTEAFF
DNA: TGCGCCAGCAGCTTGGTGGGCAGGGAGGACACTGAAGCTTTCTTT

V: TRBV7-9
size: few
D: TRBD1
J: TRBJ2-1
CDR3: CASSPGGGQFF
DNA: TGTGCCAGCAGCCCAGGGGGTGGGCAGTTCTTC

V: TRBV19
size: -
D: -
J: TRBJ1-2
CDR3: CASSATVSAGFNYGYTF
DNA: TGTGCCAGTAGTGCAACAGTTTCAGCCGGGTTTAACTATGGCTACACCTTC

V: TRBV6-1
size: -
D: -
J: TRBJ1-2
CDR3: CASSEGRSWGYCYTF
DNA: TGTGCCAGCAGTGAAGGGAGGTCTTGGGGCTATTGCTACACCTTC

V: TRBV7-6
size: -
D: -
J: TRBJ1-5
CDR3: CASSLALGPGDQPQHF
DNA: TGTGCCAGCAGCTTAGCTTTGGGGCCAGGGGATCAGCCCCAGCATTTT

V: TRBV19
size: medium-sized
D: -
J: TRBJ2-2
CDR3: CASSYSGPNTGELFF
DNA: TGTGCCAGTAGCTACAGCGGGCCGAACACCGGGGAGCTGTTTTTT

V: TRBV11-1
size: -
D: -
J: TRBJ1-1
CDR3: CASSQSWGDEAFF
DNA: TGTGCCAGCAGCCAAAGTTGGGGGGATGAAGCTTTCTTT

V: TRBV5-6
size: few
D: -
J: TRBJ2-5
CDR3: CASSLARETQYF
DNA: TGTGCCAGCAGCTTGGCCCGTGAGACCCAGTACTTC

V: TRBV7-9
size: -
D: -
J: TRBJ1-1
CDR3: CASSLGATEAFF
DNA: TGTGCCAGCAGCTTAGGTGCCACTGAAGCTTTCTTT

V: TRBV5-1
size: -
D: -
J: TRBJ1-2
CDR3: CASSLEIGGYTF
DNA: TGCGCCAGCAGCTTGGAGATAGGGGGCTACACCTTC

V: TRBV10-3
size: few
D: -
J: TRBJ2-1
CDR3: CAISTTSSYNEQFF
DNA: TGTGCCATCAGTACTACCAGCTCCTACAATGAGCAGTTCTTC

V: TRBV29-1
size: few
D: -
J: TRBJ1-3
CDR3: CSGRDSGNTIYF
DNA: TGCAGCGGACGGGACTCTGGAAACACCATATATTTT

V: TRBV6-5
size: -
D: -
J: TRBJ2-7
CDR3: CAISESYMSYEQYF
DNA: TGTGCCATCAGTGAGTCGTATATGTCCTACGAGCAGTACTTC

V: TRBV6-5
size: few
D: TRBD1
J: TRBJ2-6
CDR3: CASSLGTAPTGANVLTF
DNA: TGTGCCAGCAGCCTCGGGACAGCCCCCACTGGGGCCAACGTCCTGACTTTC

V: TRBV5-5
size: -
D: -
J: TRBJ2-6
CDR3: CASSFLRGANVLTF
DNA: TGTGCCAGCAGCTTTTTAAGGGGGGCCAACGTCCTGACTTTC

V: TRBV6-4
size: few
D: -
J: TRBJ2-2
CDR3: CASSRSTGELFF
DNA: TGTGCCAGCAGCAGATCGACTGGGGAGCTGTTTTTT

V: TRBV27
size: -
D: -
J: TRBJ2-7
CDR3: CASSLESQRSYEQYF
DNA: TGTGCCAGCAGTTTAGAGTCGCAGCGCTCCTACGAGCAGTACTTC

V: TRBV5-6
size: -
D: TRBD2
J: TRBJ2-7
CDR3: CASSLGLARPGEQYF
DNA: TGTGCCAGCAGCTTGGGACTAGCGCGCCCTGGAGAGCAGTACTTC

V: TRBV5-5
size: -
D: TRBD1
J: TRBJ2-5
CDR3: CASSLATGVLETQYF
DNA: TGTGCCAGCAGCTTGGCCACAGGGGTCCTAGAGACCCAGTACTTC

V: TRBV12-3/TRBV12-4
size: -
D: -
J: TRBJ1-1
CDR3: CASRDIRRSGAFF
DNA: TGTGCCAGCAGAGATATTCGGAGATCCGGAGCTTTCTTT

V: TRBV12-3/TRBV12-4
size: few
D: -
J: TRBJ1-2
CDR3: CASSFSGLDGYTF
DNA: TGTGCCAGCAGTTTCTCAGGGTTGGATGGCTACACCTTC

V: TRBV20-1
size: -
D: -
J: TRBJ1-3
CDR3: CSAWFSGNTIYF
DNA: TGCAGTGCTTGGTTTTCTGGAAACACCATATATTTT

V: TRBV13
size: -
D: -
J: TRBJ2-3
CDR3: CASSFWAGGNTDTQYF
DNA: TGTGCCAGCAGCTTTTGGGCTGGCGGGAACACAGATACGCAGTATTTT

V: TRBV7-2
size: -
D: -
J: TRBJ2-1
CDR3: CASSSTGIRNEQFF
DNA: TGTGCCAGCAGCTCTACCGGGATTCGAAATGAGCAGTTCTTC

V: TRBV29-1
size: few
D: -
J: TRBJ2-5
CDR3: CSAAGSQETQYF
DNA: TGCAGCGCCGCGGGCTCCCAAGAGACCCAGTACTTC

V: TRBV6-5
size: -
D: TRBD2
J: TRBJ2-7
CDR3: CASSSSGAGAFYEQYF
DNA: TGTGCCAGCAGTTCCTCTGGAGCGGGGGCCTTCTACGAGCAGTACTTC

V: TRBV5-6
size: -
D: -
J: TRBJ1-6
CDR3: CASSFQAGDNSPLHF
DNA: TGTGCCAGCAGCTTTCAGGCTGGCGATAATTCACCCCTCCACTTT

V: TRBV13
size: -
D: TRBD2
J: TRBJ2-3
CDR3: CASNSPFGVGGLAGVVTQYF
DNA: TGTGCCAGCAACTCCCCTTTCGGAGTAGGGGGACTAGCGGGAGTCGTTACGCAGTATTTT

V: TRBV28
size: -
D: -
J: TRBJ2-5
CDR3: CASSFVAGNQETQYF
DNA: TGTGCCAGCAGTTTTGTGGCGGGGAATCAAGAGACCCAGTACTTC

V: TRBV29-1
size: -
D: TRBD1
J: TRBJ1-2
CDR3: CSAQDRDGYTF
DNA: TGCAGCGCCCAGGACAGGGATGGCTACACCTTC